A selection of T cell receptor beta chains follows, all from one sample in a study of T cells after yellow fever vaccination. TCRdb re-called the 5' RACE reads with MiXCR, one entry per CDR3 protein. The data hold almost 30,000 distinct CDR3 sequences, with approximately 6% observed a single time. The source was PBMCs, either bulk or a sorted T-cell subset (CD4+, CD8+, memory, or dextramer-sorted; not recorded which), collected on the day of the yellow fever booster vaccination. The receptors derive from a man between 25 and 39 years old who received the YFV17D yellow fever vaccine. Both conserved end residues are part of each CDR3. D genes are given only for firm matches. Rows may omit the clone size; those that give it use once, few, many or a size class.

j_call d_call clone_size v_call cdr3_nt cdr3_aa
TRBJ2-6 NA many TRBV11-2 TGTGCCAGCAGCTCAGGGATGGGGGGAGGCTCTGGGGCCAACGTCCTGACTTTC CASSSGMGGGSGANVLTF
TRBJ2-7 TRBD2 few TRBV7-9 TGTGCCAGCAGCTTAGCGTCGGCTAGCGGGGCCCTCGAGCAGTACTTC CASSLASASGALEQYF
TRBJ2-5 TRBD2 NA TRBV5-4 TGTGCCAGCAGCTTGCTCCGGGAGGCAGAGACCCAGTACTTC CASSLLREAETQYF
TRBJ2-4 TRBD2 NA TRBV3-1 TGTGCCAGCAGCCCCAGAGCTAGCGGGATAAACATTCAGTACTTC CASSPRASGINIQYF
TRBJ2-7 NA many TRBV29-1 TGCAGCGCTGATAGGGGGAAGGGCGACGAGCAGTACTTC CSADRGKGDEQYF
TRBJ2-5 NA many TRBV20-1 TGCAGTGCTAGAGACCCGGGACGGCGCAACTATAAAGAGACCCAGTACTTC CSARDPGRRNYKETQYF
TRBJ1-6 NA medium-sized TRBV20-1 TGCAGTGCTAGGGGACTGGGACTGAATAATTCACCCCTCCACTTT CSARGLGLNNSPLHF
TRBJ2-3 NA many TRBV29-1 TGCAGCGTCGCGAGGAGTGGCGGTTTGGCCCTGGCAGATACGCAGTATTTT CSVARSGGLALADTQYF
TRBJ2-7 TRBD2 many TRBV7-2 TGTGCCAGCACCTGGACTAGCGGGGTCTACGAGCAGTACTTC CASTWTSGVYEQYF
TRBJ2-2 NA many TRBV18 TGTGCCAGCTCACCGCCGACAGAAAACACCGGGGAGCTGTTTTTT CASSPPTENTGELFF
TRBJ1-1 NA NA TRBV20-1 TGCAGTGCTAGGGGGTTAGAGAACACTGAAGCTTTCTTT CSARGLENTEAFF
TRBJ2-7 NA NA TRBV27 TGTGCCAGCAGTTTAGACGCAAACTCCTACGAGCAGTACTTC CASSLDANSYEQYF
TRBJ1-5 TRBD1 NA TRBV30 TGTGCCTGGAGTCGGGACAGGGGAGGGAGCAATCAGCCCCAGCATTTT CAWSRDRGGSNQPQHF
TRBJ2-5 TRBD2 many TRBV27 TGTGCCAGCAGTTTATACGGACTAGATCAAGAGACCCAGTACTTC CASSLYGLDQETQYF
TRBJ2-4 TRBD1 many TRBV5-1 TGCGCCAGCAGCCCCGCACAGGGGCCGATAGCCAAAAACATTCAGTACTTC CASSPAQGPIAKNIQYF
TRBJ1-5 TRBD1 NA TRBV14 TGTGCCAGCAGCCAAATCAGGGGGAGTGTCGATCAGCCCCAGCATTTT CASSQIRGSVDQPQHF
TRBJ2-3 NA many TRBV29-1 TGCAGCGTTTTGGTCCGCACAGATACGCAGTATTTT CSVLVRTDTQYF
TRBJ2-7 NA few TRBV18 TGTGCCAGCTCACCAGCCCAGAACTACGAGCAGTACTTC CASSPAQNYEQYF
TRBJ2-3 NA many TRBV7-2 TGTGCCAGCAGCTCCGGACTTAACACAGATACGCAGTATTTT CASSSGLNTDTQYF
TRBJ2-6 NA many TRBV28 TGTGCCAGCAGTGTCCCACTCCGGGAAGTGCGCTCTGGGGCCAACGTCCTGACTTTC CASSVPLREVRSGANVLTF
TRBJ2-3 TRBD1 few TRBV11-2 TGTGCCAGCAGCCGACTTCCCCTTCGGGACAGTCGTACGCAGTATTTT CASSRLPLRDSRTQYF
TRBJ2-2 TRBD2 NA TRBV18 TGTGCCAGCTCACCACCGGGACTAGCGGGAGCCGGGGAGCTGTTTTTT CASSPPGLAGAGELFF
TRBJ2-1 NA many TRBV12-3/TRBV12-4 TGTGCCAGCAGTCCCCCGGAGATTCCCTACAATGAGCAGTTCTTC CASSPPEIPYNEQFF
TRBJ2-7 NA NA TRBV20-1 TGCAGTGCTAGGCCCCGCGGGAAAACCTACGAGCAGTACTTC CSARPRGKTYEQYF
TRBJ2-7 NA many TRBV4-3 TGCGCCAGCAGCTCGGGGGTTCGGTACGAGCAGTACTTC CASSSGVRYEQYF
TRBJ2-1 TRBD2 NA TRBV4-1 TGCGCCAGCAGCCAAGATTCGGCTAGCGGGTTATACAATGAGCAGTTCTTC CASSQDSASGLYNEQFF
TRBJ2-7 TRBD2 many TRBV7-7 TGTGCCAGCAGCTTAATTGCGGGAGGGGAGCAGTACTTC CASSLIAGGEQYF
TRBJ2-7 NA NA TRBV7-9 TGTGCCAGCAGCTACGGGACCTACGAGCAGTACTTC CASSYGTYEQYF
TRBJ2-2 TRBD1 many TRBV7-2 TGTGCCAGCAGCGGAGACAGGGTTCGGTCCGGGGAGCTGTTTTTT CASSGDRVRSGELFF
TRBJ2-7 NA NA TRBV6-5 TGTGCCAGCAGGGACGGCTACGAGCAGTACTTC CASRDGYEQYF
TRBJ2-2 TRBD2 many TRBV7-9 TGTGCCAGCAGCCTAAGAGGGAGGGCCCAAACCGGGGAGCTGTTTTTT CASSLRGRAQTGELFF
TRBJ2-1 TRBD2 many TRBV20-1 TGCAGTGCGCCAACTAGCGGGAAGGCCTACAATGAGCAGTTCTTC CSAPTSGKAYNEQFF
TRBJ2-1 TRBD2 many TRBV7-6 TGTGCCAGCAGCTTATTCCTAGCGGGAGGCAACTCCTACAATGAGCAGTTCTTC CASSLFLAGGNSYNEQFF
TRBJ1-3 NA NA TRBV4-2 TGTGCCAGCAGCCAAGATTGGGCGGGCTCTGGAAACACCATATATTTT CASSQDWAGSGNTIYF
TRBJ1-3 NA many TRBV4-2 TGTGCCAGCAGCCAAGGTTCCGCAAGCTCTGGAAACACCATATATTTT CASSQGSASSGNTIYF
TRBJ1-2 NA many TRBV4-3 TGCGCCAGCAGCCAAGGGGACACAGGAGGTAGTGGCTACACCTTC CASSQGDTGGSGYTF
TRBJ2-5 NA few TRBV12-3/TRBV12-4 TGTGCCAGCGGGTGGCGGGAGACCCAGTACTTC CASGWRETQYF
TRBJ2-7 NA many TRBV7-2 TGTGCCAGCAGCTCGCGGTCCCGCTACGAGCAGTACTTC CASSSRSRYEQYF
TRBJ2-7 TRBD2 few TRBV28 TGTGCCAGCAGTTTATGGTGGGGGACTAGCGGGCCGAGCTCCTACGAGCAGTACTTC CASSLWWGTSGPSSYEQYF
TRBJ2-3 NA many TRBV7-9 TGTGCCAGCAGCTTAGCGGGTCAAACAGATACGCAGTATTTT CASSLAGQTDTQYF
TRBJ2-2 TRBD1 NA TRBV4-2 TGTGCCAGCAGCCAGACAGGGGGGGTCGGGGAGCTGTTTTTT CASSQTGGVGELFF
TRBJ2-1 NA few TRBV20-1 TGCAGTGCTACGCCCTCCTACAATGAGCAGTTCTTC CSATPSYNEQFF
TRBJ2-7 TRBD1 NA TRBV7-8 TGTGCCAGCAGCCGGACACAGGGGGCCTACGAGCAGTACTTC CASSRTQGAYEQYF
TRBJ2-2 TRBD2 many TRBV15 TGTGCCACCAGCACTCTAGCGGGAGATGGCACCGGGGAGCTGTTTTTT CATSTLAGDGTGELFF
TRBJ2-5 NA few TRBV15 TGTGCCACCAGCAGAACGCTGTCGGGGGAGACCCAGTACTTC CATSRTLSGETQYF
TRBJ2-5 NA NA TRBV5-1 TGCGCCAGCAGCTTGATCTGGGGCGGCCAAGAGACCCAGTACTTC CASSLIWGGQETQYF